This T cell receptor beta chain was recorded in a study of cytomegalovirus exposure and HLA in healthy donors (dated by TCRdb to about 2017). Describing the broader study: An earlier analysis of roughly 570 of the donors reported over 250 Gb of sequence data and around 100 million unique TCR beta sequences obtained from around 190 million T cells. Of the 350 to 450 genotyped donors, approximately 83% fell in the genetic ancestry cluster associated with self-reported Caucasian donors. A later genetic analysis used genome-wide SNP genotypes for about 55% of the 666 donors, treating that subset as a discovery cohort. Every discovery cohort repertoire had been produced on one sequencing platform. In the later analysis, no new phenotypic data were used to find candidate immune exposures; instead, reliance was placed on TCR beta sequences and their occurrence across donors. The study was designed to test whether signatures of past pathogen exposure could be identified by cataloging public T cell receptors. In an earlier analysis of 500 to 650 of the donors, high-throughput TCR beta sequencing was used to judge whether each TCR beta V gene segment behaved as functional or pseudogenic. The study used immunosequencing to profile the T cell repertoires of several hundred subjects and linked those repertoires to cytomegalovirus serostatus. Among several hundred genotyped donors of the cohort, an average of roughly 230,000 unique TCR beta nucleotide sequences was sequenced per donor, of which about 18% were non-productive. Both class I and class II loci were covered by HLA typing, at four-digit resolution. The study combined high-throughput TCR immunosequencing, statistical association of individual TCRs with disease status, and machine learning to predict cytomegalovirus infection status. A handful of DR-DQ haplotypes were handled as single units for association and clustering because linkage in the cohort was strong. About 280 gigabases of sequencing data and approximately 92 million unique TCR sequences made up an early release that covered 640 HLA-typed donors. To study patterns of TCR occurrence, a later analysis re-analyzed previously published TCR beta repertoires from 500 to 850 donors and added high-resolution HLA genotyping. The number of typed donors differed by locus: about 620-640 for A, B, C, DRB1 and DQB1; 522 for DQA1; some 590 for DPA1; and 400 to 480 for DPB1. Besides the first cohort of around 670 subjects, a separate validation cohort made up of over 95 different subjects was used. Donor age, sex, ethnicity and CMV serostatus were compiled alongside the repertoire data. What the work shows at the level of the full study, not this receptor alone: In a later analysis, the rate of TCR association differed among HLA loci, with DRB1 alleles having the most associated TCRs and HLA-C alleles having the fewest. The earlier analysis of some 560 of the donors excluded 15 to 20 rarely observed V segments, including chromosome 9 orphons, because counts were too low. Compared with the approximately 720-donor mean, donors in an Asian-associated ancestry cluster had fewer N-insertions in productive TCRs, according to a later genetic analysis. It was suggested by the authors that the approach could potentially be generalized to other disease states and immunological phenotypes. For the cohort, immune exposure information was limited to CMV serostatus. Compared with equally common non-associated chains, HLA-associated TCR beta chains in a later analysis were more clonally expanded and had lower generation probabilities. In an earlier analysis of 587 of the donors, most TCR beta V segments appeared in productive rearrangements about 87% or about 30% of the time, broadly matching IMGT annotations. Some IMGT-functional V segments, including TRBV6-2 and TRBV6-3, could not be told apart with the 87-base-pair reads, so those segments were excluded. At a false discovery rate of 0.05, a later analysis linked 16,951 TCR beta sequences to specific HLA alleles. The presence/absence analyses assumed that sequencing depth was roughly uniform across donors, and that assumption may not be true. The classifier was reported to diagnose cytomegalovirus status with high specificity and sensitivity in both the original cohort and the validation cohort. Three of the identified cytomegalovirus-associated TCR beta chains were confirmed in vitro to be specific for cytomegalovirus antigens. Because HLA typing was unavailable for some donors at each locus, only the typed subset was used in association tests. A further reported finding was that TCR beta sequences accurately predicted the HLA-A and HLA-B alleles for most subjects in the first cohort. In a later analysis, most CMV-associated TCR beta chains were found to appear HLA-restricted, with HLA associations seemingly driven largely by CMV exposure. A later genetic analysis associated a missense DCLRE1C variant with V-gene and J-gene trimming of TCR beta chains, and an independent cohort replicated the association. Assigning TCR associations to individual alleles was difficult when HLA alleles, especially DR and DQ, strongly co-occurred. The study gave a list of more than 150 TCR beta chains associated with cytomegalovirus. Most TCR sequences were seen in very few donors, while some public TCRs were found in many individuals. The sequencing pipeline was judged likely to have produced a cluster of highly shared sequence variants as a technical artifact. The cohort was sequenced for TCR beta chains only, and without alpha or paired-chain data the features that could be detected were limited. A later analysis reported that several top co-occurrence clusters appeared linked to parvovirus B19, influenza, CMV and Epstein-Barr virus. Linkage disequilibrium might explain the correlated functional status among segregating V segments, but an unknown experimental factor could not be excluded.

The cohort comprised 550 to 700 healthy bone marrow donors. All cohort members were sampled while nominally healthy, although unrecorded immune exposures were likely present. The donor tested CMV seropositive, placing the donor among the 289 seropositive members of the cohort. Every donor gave a peripheral blood sample, and the peripheral blood mononuclear cells from that sample were used for TCR beta sequencing. The Qiagen DNeasy Blood Extraction Kit was used to extract genomic DNA from the blood cell samples. Clipping removes 3 bases from V and 5 bases from J, with 2 as the unmatched junction base count. Taken from the germline V gene, the CDR1 and CDR2 loops are MDHEN and SYDVKM. Including the terminal cysteine and phenylalanine, the CDR3 comprises 14 residues. Left in the record is the CDR3 DNA by itself, 42 bases read in frame from the first base. The library was obtained by the immunoSEQ multiplex PCR assay. For the multiplex PCR, a mixture combining 60 forward primers for TCR Vbeta segments and 13 reverse primers for TCR Jbeta segments was used. The CDR3 region of rearranged TCR beta genes was amplified from genomic DNA by a multiplex PCR assay. On the Illumina HiSeq System, the amplified TCR beta libraries were sequenced as 87-base-pair reads. Under the source paper's analysis protocol: In a later analysis, around 80 million unique TCR beta chains were counted across the roughly 610 repertoires, and approximately 11 million of these chains were shared by at least two donors. Raw reads were error-corrected and collapsed into unique sequences by a nearest-neighbor algorithm in which closely related sequences were merged to remove PCR and sequencing errors. To assign V, D and J gene segments, CDR3 sequences were aligned to IMGT reference sequences. For a sequence to be retained, at least a six-nucleotide match to both a V gene segment and a J gene segment was required. Rearrangements were classified as productive when the CDR3 lacked stop codons and remained in frame with V and J, and all other rearrangements were classified as non-productive. CDR3 was defined by IMGT convention, running from the second conserved V-encoded cysteine to the conserved J-encoded phenylalanine. Sequences without an unambiguous match to a single V gene segment were excluded from the earlier analysis of about 640 of the donors. An earlier analysis of over 450 of the donors classified V segments as functional when productive rearrangements were above 56.7% and as segregating when the standard deviation between donors was above 5%. A statistical classification framework was built for diagnosing cytomegalovirus status from the catalog of TCR beta chain sequences. In a later analysis, V and J genes were assigned by comparing TCR nucleotide sequences against IMGT/GENE-DB human TR gene sequences. Using the TCRdist pipeline, a later analysis assigned CDR3 sequences along with most-parsimonious VDJ recombination scenarios. In a later analysis, each TCR beta chain was defined by its CDR3 amino acid sequence together with its V-gene family, and reads without a unique V-gene family were excluded. As a way to deal with suspected cross-contamination and a sequencing artifact, a later analysis dropped under 600 nucleotide sequences that were highly shared and had low generation probability. A later analysis calculated a clonal expansion index for each public chain from normalized within-repertoire ranks of inferred template counts. In a later analysis, generation probabilities were computed using a VDJ recombination model fitted to out-of-frame rearrangements, and the results were checked against IGoR. In a later analysis, TCR-TCR, TCR-HLA and TCR-CMV co-occurrence was scored with hypergeometric tests, and a repertoire-size bias correction was applied to TCR pairs. To estimate false discovery rates, a later analysis permuted the HLA or CMV assignments 20 times. In a later analysis, co-occurring TCRs were grouped using DBSCAN, and TCRdist sequence similarity was added for clustering within HLA-allele-positive subsets. Repertoires with fewer than 30,000 or more than 120,000 public chains, plus five repertoires with anomalous nucleotide sharing, were excluded from co-occurrence clustering. Held by TCRdb, this immuneACCESS table contains in-frame sequences only and omits some clones. Under half of the omission traces to an unresolved V gene where checked; the cause of the rest is unknown. V and J calls and clone size are copied from that table; D and trimming were computed from the DNA. For this sample the table gives around 200,000 clones, of which roughly 77% were detected only once. Approximately 2.8% of the sample is in the top ten clones.

Points on this clone: Its antigen is currently not known. No base-level quality is on record; no much larger clone is a single base apart.

This receptor chain uses TRBV28 and TRBJ1-4; TRBD1 aligns with 8 central bases. Material for sequencing was PBMCs. This TCR came from a woman aged 25 to 45 in good health and CMV-seropositive. CDR3 region: CASSLTGVNEKLFF. DNA sequence: TGTGCCAGCAGTTTGACAGGGGTGAATGAAAAACTGTTTTTT.